These 3 T cell receptor beta chains came from one sample sequenced in a study of cytomegalovirus exposure and HLA in healthy donors. 60 Vbeta and 13 Jbeta primers were used in PCR. Profiled with immunoSEQ multiplex PCR; TCRdb holds only in-frame clones, not every one. The sample has 150,000 to 200,000 clones, 77% seen once; the top ten hold roughly 3.5%. Sequenced input: PBMCs. The receptors originated from a woman in her fifties or sixties in good health and CMV-seropositive.

The V gene is TRBV5-1, the J gene TRBJ2-5; TRBD2 aligns across 7 bases. Germline values: CDR1 SGHRS, CDR2 YFSETQ. The J segment lost 1 base and the V segment lost 4 bases, leaving 4 bases of the junction unmatched. This CDR3 contains 14 residues. For the CDR3, the DNA is TGCGCCAGCAGCCCGGGACTATTCCAAGAGACCCAGTACTTC. Protein: CASSPGLFQETQYF. Full variable domain (rest looked up from reference TRBV5-1 and TRBJ2-5): KAGVTQTPRYLIKTRGQQVTLSCSPISGHRSVSWYQQTPGQGLQFLFEYFSETQRNKGNFPGRFSGRQFSNSRSEMNVSTLELGDSALYLCASSPGLFQETQYFGPGTRLLVL.

This rearrangement joins TRBV28 to TRBJ1-5, with D uncertain. Germline V gene data show CDR1 as MDHEN and CDR2 as SYDVKM. The CDR3 contains 12 residues. V lost 3 bases and J lost 4, with 4 bases in between. CDR3 region: CASSFLNQPQHF. CDR3 sequence (DNA): TGTGCCAGCAGTTTCTTGAATCAGCCCCAGCATTTT.

To note about this clone: The junction differs from germline at one of its ends, possibly a read error. The chain joins TRBV7-9 to TRBJ1-2; 7 bases agree with TRBD1. The CDR3 is 15 amino acids. Per germline, CDR1 SEHNR and CDR2 FQNEAQ (reference sequence). The CDR3 sequence: CSSSLLTGSNYGYTF. DNA for the CDR3: TGTTCCAGCAGCTTGTTGACAGGGTCTAACTATGGCTACACCTTC.